The entry that follows covers one T cell receptor (beta chain) sequence. Repertoires were generated with immunoSEQ multiplex PCR, while TCRdb's copy carries only in-frame clones and drops some. The sample lists about 80,000 clones; roughly nine tenths were seen once. Germline V gives CDR1 SGHRS, CDR2 YFSETQ. J lost 6 bases, V lost 4 bases, and 9 bases had no gene match. The CDR3 consists of 15 residues. These data belong to a study of T cell changes during pregnancy in multiple sclerosis. The specimen was peripheral blood, collected before pregnancy. The V gene is TRBV5-1, the J gene TRBJ2-3; 9 positions match TRBD1. The clonotype comes from a female donor with multiple sclerosis, enrolled in a pregnancy study. This CDR3 is CASSPPGQGGDTQYF. DNA of the CDR3: TGCGCCAGCAGCCCCCCGGGACAGGGAGGTGATACGCAGTATTTT.